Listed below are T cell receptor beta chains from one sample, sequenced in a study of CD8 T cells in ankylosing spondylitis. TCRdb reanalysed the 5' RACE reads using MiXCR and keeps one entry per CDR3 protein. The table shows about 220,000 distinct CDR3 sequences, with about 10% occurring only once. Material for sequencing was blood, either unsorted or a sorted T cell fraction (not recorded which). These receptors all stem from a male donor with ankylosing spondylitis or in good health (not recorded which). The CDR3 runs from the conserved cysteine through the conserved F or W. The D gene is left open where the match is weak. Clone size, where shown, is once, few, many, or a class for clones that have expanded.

CDR3 protein: CAISESTGAYEQYF; CDR3 DNA: TGTGCCATCAGTGAGTCGACAGGGGCCTACGAGCAGTACTTC; V gene: TRBV10-3; D gene: TRBD1; J gene: TRBJ2-7; clone size: few
CDR3 protein: CASSLGINTDTQYF; CDR3 DNA: TGTGCCAGCAGCTTAGGTATAAATACAGATACGCAGTATTTT; V gene: TRBV7-6; D gene: .; J gene: TRBJ2-3; clone size: many
CDR3 protein: CASSERTGESYEQYF; CDR3 DNA: TGTGCCAGCAGTGAACGGACGGGGGAGTCCTACGAGCAGTACTTC; V gene: TRBV6-1; D gene: .; J gene: TRBJ2-7; clone size: few
CDR3 protein: CASSSGGADTEAFF; CDR3 DNA: TGCGCCAGCAGCTCGGGAGGGGCCGACACTGAAGCTTTCTTT; V gene: TRBV5-1; D gene: .; J gene: TRBJ1-1; clone size: many
CDR3 protein: CSAGSDRGVETQYF; CDR3 DNA: TGCAGTGCCGGATCGGACAGGGGGGTAGAGACCCAGTACTTC; V gene: TRBV20-1; D gene: TRBD1; J gene: TRBJ2-5; clone size: .
CDR3 protein: CASSPGGGALAQYF; CDR3 DNA: TGTGCTAGCAGCCCCGGGGGGGGGGCCCTGGCGCAGTATTTT; V gene: TRBV7-7; D gene: TRBD2; J gene: TRBJ2-3; clone size: many
CDR3 protein: CASSFGADNSPLHF; CDR3 DNA: TGTGCCAGCAGCTTTGGGGCAGATAATTCACCCCTCCACTTT; V gene: TRBV7-9; D gene: .; J gene: TRBJ1-6; clone size: few
CDR3 protein: CASSLESGGYRGELFF; CDR3 DNA: TGTGCCAGCAGCTTAGAAAGCGGGGGATATCGGGGGGAGCTGTTTTTT; V gene: TRBV11-2; D gene: TRBD2; J gene: TRBJ2-2; clone size: few
CDR3 protein: CASSLLLNSYNEQFF; CDR3 DNA: TGTGCCAGCAGTTTGCTGCTAAACTCCTACAATGAGCAGTTCTTC; V gene: TRBV12-3/TRBV12-4; D gene: .; J gene: TRBJ2-1; clone size: many
CDR3 protein: CASSHQGVYSPLHF; CDR3 DNA: TGTGCCAGCAGCCACCAGGGGGTCTATTCACCCCTCCACTTT; V gene: TRBV3-1; D gene: TRBD1; J gene: TRBJ1-6; clone size: many
CDR3 protein: CASSAPGRGQETQYF; CDR3 DNA: TGCGCCAGCAGCGCCCCGGGCAGGGGGCAAGAGACCCAGTACTTC; V gene: TRBV5-1; D gene: TRBD1; J gene: TRBJ2-5; clone size: .
CDR3 protein: CSARDLGTGNTIYF; CDR3 DNA: TGCAGTGCTAGAGATCTCGGGACTGGAAACACCATATATTTT; V gene: TRBV20-1; D gene: .; J gene: TRBJ1-3; clone size: many
CDR3 protein: CASTDGTGHSAEAFF; CDR3 DNA: TGTGCCAGCACAGATGGGACAGGGCATTCCGCTGAAGCTTTCTTT; V gene: TRBV6-1; D gene: TRBD1; J gene: TRBJ1-1; clone size: .
CDR3 protein: CASSSVPFSSGANVLTF; CDR3 DNA: TGTGCCAGCAGCTCCGTCCCCTTTAGCTCTGGGGCCAACGTCCTGACTTTC; V gene: TRBV7-9; D gene: .; J gene: TRBJ2-6; clone size: many
CDR3 protein: CASGGDRRNTGELFF; CDR3 DNA: TGTGCCAGCGGCGGGGACAGGAGGAACACCGGGGAGCTGTTTTTT; V gene: TRBV5-6; D gene: TRBD1; J gene: TRBJ2-2; clone size: many
CDR3 protein: CASRNRDPLSYEQYF; CDR3 DNA: TGTGCCAGCAGGAACCGGGATCCCCTCTCCTACGAGCAGTACTTC; V gene: TRBV12-3/TRBV12-4; D gene: .; J gene: TRBJ2-7; clone size: many
CDR3 protein: CSVEDRGDWLETQYF; CDR3 DNA: TGCAGCGTTGAAGATCGTGGGGATTGGTTGGAGACCCAGTACTTC; V gene: TRBV29-1; D gene: .; J gene: TRBJ2-5; clone size: many
CDR3 protein: CASSQVSGASDF; CDR3 DNA: TGTGCCAGCAGCCAAGTATCAGGGGCGTCAGACTTC; V gene: TRBV3-1; D gene: .; J gene: TRBJ2-7; clone size: many
CDR3 protein: CASSLAGDRVYEQYF; CDR3 DNA: TGTGCCAGCAGCTTGGCTGGGGACAGGGTCTACGAGCAGTACTTC; V gene: TRBV5-5; D gene: TRBD1; J gene: TRBJ2-7; clone size: .
CDR3 protein: CSARPPTGVNQPQHF; CDR3 DNA: TGCAGTGCTCGACCCCCGACAGGGGTGAATCAGCCCCAGCATTTT; V gene: TRBV20-1; D gene: TRBD1; J gene: TRBJ1-5; clone size: many
CDR3 protein: CASTDPVTYEQYF; CDR3 DNA: TGTGCCAGCACCGACCCAGTAACCTACGAGCAGTACTTC; V gene: TRBV6-4; D gene: .; J gene: TRBJ2-7; clone size: many
CDR3 protein: CASRDFTDTQYF; CDR3 DNA: TGTGCCAGCCGGGATTTCACAGATACGCAGTATTTT; V gene: TRBV12-3/TRBV12-4; D gene: .; J gene: TRBJ2-3; clone size: .
CDR3 protein: CASSYGLAGVYSYNEQFF; CDR3 DNA: TGTGCCAGCAGTTACGGCCTAGCGGGGGTGTACTCCTACAATGAGCAGTTCTTC; V gene: TRBV6-2/TRBV6-3; D gene: TRBD2; J gene: TRBJ2-1; clone size: .